Given below is one TCR beta chain in context. The CDR3 is made up of 14 amino acids. CDR1 is SGHDT and CDR2 is YYEEEE in the germline V gene. Deletions cut 3 bases from V and 7 bases from J, with 14 bases between. The assay was immunoSEQ multiplex PCR, and TCRdb's table has in-frame clones only and misses some. The data hold under 150,000 clones, with approximately 86% observed a single time. The source of the sample is a study of blood T cell repertoires in COVID-19. The genes are TRBV5-6 and TRBJ2-1; D gene ambiguous. This clonotype originated in a woman aged 45-65 years who had recovered from COVID-19. The material sequenced was PBMCs or T cells enriched from blood (not recorded which). CDR3 bases: TGTGCCAGCAGCTCTTTAGACTTGGAGAATGAGCAGTTCTTC. Translated, it gives CASSSLDLENEQFF.